In this sample, the clone carrying this TCR beta chain turned up once. Its antigen remains unknown. The patients, who ranged from 18 to 65 in age, presented with newly diagnosed hyperthyroidism lasting under 2 months. Investigators excluded patients with uncontrolled infection, other autoimmune disease, pregnancy or lactation. This CDR3 region has 14 residues. Trimming cost V 1 base and J 8 bases, with 11 bases left between them. The source of the sample is a study of T cells in Graves' hyperthyroidism and ophthalmopathy. Regions amplified from RNA transcripts were the TCR beta CDR3 regions. TCR CDR3 regions were first amplified by RT-PCR with HTBI primers. TCRdb processed the multiplex PCR reads anew with MiXCR; each CDR3 protein has one entry. This table holds some 350,000 distinct CDR3 sequences, 25% found once. General observations from the study: The majority of expanded thyroid clonotypes above 0.001 also appeared in blood. Classification by a 13 V-J model distinguished ophthalmopathy from stable hyperthyroidism.

This clonotype was obtained from a man aged 50 or older with Graves' hyperthyroidism. The sample comprised blood. The chain recombines TRBV12-3 or TRBV12-4 with TRBJ1-4; D uncertain. The CDR3 bases are TGTGCCAGCAGTTTAGTCCCTCATGGCGAAAAACTGTTTTTT. As protein: CASSLVPHGEKLFF.